Below are 25 T cell receptor beta chains sequenced from a single sample in a study of T cells in Graves' hyperthyroidism and ophthalmopathy. TCR beta CDR3 region amplification was performed from RNA transcripts. In the first-round RT-PCR of the TCR CDR3, the HTBI primer set was used. A single record per CDR3 protein comes from TCRdb applying MiXCR to the multiplex PCR reads. The sample contains some 570,000 distinct CDR3 sequences, 11% to 15% of which appear only once. Sequences were obtained from blood. These receptors were obtained from a woman younger than 35 with Graves' ophthalmopathy.

At least ten counts were recorded for this clonotype. J is TRBJ1-5 and V is TRBV12-3 or TRBV12-4; 8 bases align to TRBD1. The J segment lost 5 bases and the V segment lost 2 bases, leaving 5 bases of the junction unmatched. The length of the CDR3 is 15 residues. The CDR3 protein is CASSLQGAMDQPQHF. For the CDR3, the DNA is TGTGCCAGCAGTTTACAGGGGGCGATGGATCAGCCCCAGCATTTT.

In its sample, this clonotype was seen a few times. This chain links TRBV19 with TRBJ2-5; the D gene is possibly TRBD2 (7 bases). The CDR3 is 14 amino acids. Trimming took off 5 bases at V and 4 bases at J, with 14 bases between the two ends. CDR1 is LNHDA and CDR2 is SQIVND in the germline V gene (reference sequence). CDR3 protein: CASSAAGAGETQYF. The CDR3 nucleotides are TGTGCCAGTAGTGCCGCGGGGGCAGGAGAGACCCAGTACTTC.

This clonotype was counted ten times or more. The genes are TRBV20-1 and TRBJ2-7; D gene unclear. The V end lost 3 bases, the J end lost 2 bases, and 8 bases lay between the germline ends. The CDR3 covers 12 residues. The germline V gene encodes CDR1 DFQATT and CDR2 SNEGSKA (reference sequence). In DNA form, the CDR3 reads TGCAGTGCTAGTAACTCCCCCTACGAGCAGTACTTC. Its protein is CSASNSPYEQYF.

Ten or more counts support this clonotype. The chain joins TRBV19 to TRBJ1-2; D possibly corresponds to TRBD1 (5 bases). Looked up from germline, CDR1 is LNHDA and CDR2 is SQIVND (reference sequence). The CDR3 loop spans 14 amino acids. Trimming removed 8 bases from V and 8 bases from J, with 21 bases in between. CDR3 in DNA: TGTGCCAGTGCACGACTTGGAGACGCAGGGGGCTACACCTTC. As protein: CASARLGDAGGYTF.

This clonotype showed up many times. The gene calls are TRBV6-1 and TRBJ2-1; perhaps D is TRBD1 or TRBD2 (5 bases each). Germline loops: CDR1 MNHNS, CDR2 SASEGT. The CDR3 is 14 residues long. V was clipped by 3 bases and J by 5 bases, with 11 bases between them. CDR3 residues: CASSDGGVNNEQFF. The DNA of the CDR3 is TGTGCCAGCAGTGATGGGGGAGTGAACAATGAGCAGTTCTTC.

Only a few counts were recorded for this clonotype. This sequence joins TRBV4-2 and TRBJ2-2, with no clear D. This CDR3 has 13 amino acids. Germline values: CDR1 LGHNA, CDR2 YNFKEQ. V was cut by 2 bases and J by 7 bases, with 8 bases left in between. The DNA for the CDR3 is TGTGCCAGCAGCCAACCGGTGGGCGGGGAGCTGTTTTTT. Translating gives CASSQPVGGELFF.

This clonotype was detected a few times. J is TRBJ1-4 and V is TRBV13; D may be TRBD1 (6 bases). The CDR3 runs 15 residues. CDR1 PRHDT and CDR2 FYEKMQ come from the germline V gene (reference sequence). The V end was cut by 2 bases, the J end by 3 bases, with 10 bases between. As DNA, the CDR3 is TGTGCCAGCAGCTTAAGTGGGGGCCCTAATGAAAAACTGTTTTTT. Its protein is CASSLSGGPNEKLFF.

This clonotype was recorded many times. The rearrangement joins TRBV10-3 to TRBJ1-5, with TRBD1 identical over 9 bases. The CDR3 is 14 residues long. V lost 10 bases, J lost 6 bases, and 10 bases stayed unmatched. The germline CDR1 and CDR2 sequences are ENHRY and SYGVKD. The CDR3 region has the DNA TGTGCCACACGAGGGACAGGGATGTTTCAGCCCCAGCATTTT. This encodes CATRGTGMFQPQHF.

This clonotype was observed at least ten times. This chain uses TRBV12-3 or TRBV12-4 with TRBJ1-2, with TRBD1 as a possible D gene (5 bases). The CDR3 is 13 residues long. Between the trimmed V and J ends, which lost 7 bases and 5 bases, there was a span of 14 bases. The CDR3 region is CASTRDGPYGYTF. CDR3 sequence (DNA): TGTGCCAGCACCCGGGACGGCCCGTATGGCTACACCTTC.

This clonotype was observed at least ten times. The gene calls are TRBV13 and TRBJ2-7; 7 nucleotides agree with TRBD1. The CDR3 runs to 13 residues. V lost 5 bases and J lost 3; bases outside the gene matches: 4. CDR1 is PRHDT and CDR2 is FYEKMQ in the germline V gene (reference sequence). CDR3 protein: CASSLWTGYEQYF. The CDR3 DNA follows: TGTGCCAGCAGCCTCTGGACAGGCTACGAGCAGTACTTC.

This clonotype was picked up many times. The gene calls are TRBV27 and TRBJ1-2; D perhaps matches TRBD1 (6 bases). V shed 6 bases and J shed 3 bases, with 17 bases lying between them. CDR3 length equals 15 residues. Germline V gene lookup returns CDR1 MNHEY and CDR2 SMNVEV (reference sequence). CDR3 sequence (DNA): TGTGCCAGCAGATACCCAGGGGCGATAGACTATGGCTACACCTTC. This sequence encodes CASRYPGAIDYGYTF.

This clonotype was counted between two and nine times. This chain connects TRBV20-1 to TRBJ2-7; 9 nucleotides align to TRBD2. The CDR3 totals 15 residues. The germline gives CDR1 DFQATT, CDR2 SNEGSKA (reference sequence). Germline trimming cut 0 bases from V and 0 bases from J; bases unmatched to any gene: 3. The CDR3 DNA follows: TGCAGTGCTAGAGACAGACTAGCGGTCTCCTACGAGCAGTACTTC. This sequence encodes CSARDRLAVSYEQYF.

This clonotype was recorded many times. The chain couples TRBV7-2 to TRBJ2-7; 12 nucleotides line up with TRBD2. The CDR3 covers 15 residues. J lost 7 bases, V lost 3 bases, and 7 bases had no gene match. Germline-derived CDR1 and CDR2 are SGHTA and FQGNSA. CDR3: CASSLSSGRAAEQYF. CDR3 DNA: TGTGCCAGCAGCTTGTCTAGCGGGAGGGCCGCTGAGCAGTACTTC.

A remark on this clonotype: This may be a read error: a much more frequent sequence differs by one nucleotide. The rearrangement joins TRBV6-2 or TRBV6-3 to TRBJ2-1; D gene ambiguous. Trimming shortened V by 2 bases and J by 5 bases, and 10 bases separated the two germline ends. There are 14 residues in the CDR3. The germline CDR1 and CDR2 sequences are MNHEY and SVGEGT. The CDR3 sequence is CASSYLGPHNEQFF. For the CDR3, the DNA is TGTGCCAGCAGTTACCTTGGGCCCCACAATGAGCAGTTCTTC.

This clonotype was picked up a small number of times. This rearrangement joins TRBV5-5 to TRBJ2-7; tentatively, D is TRBD2 (6 bases). The V end was cut by 2 bases, the J end by 1 base, with 13 bases between. The germline gives CDR1 SGHKS, CDR2 YYEKEE (reference sequence). The CDR3 runs 15 residues. The CDR3 loop is CASSFLSGNSYEQYF. CDR3 DNA: TGTGCCAGCAGCTTCCTTAGCGGCAATTCCTACGAGCAGTACTTC.

This clonotype showed up just a few times. The chain couples TRBV6-5 to TRBJ2-3; D unclear. CDR1 and CDR2 (germline): MNHEY, SVGAGI. The CDR3 is 15 residues long. Trimming stripped 0 bases from V and 0 bases from J, with 7 bases between. DNA of the CDR3: TGTGCCAGCAGTTACTCGAGGCCTAGCACAGATACGCAGTATTTT. Its protein is CASSYSRPSTDTQYF.

The sample holds many counts of this clonotype. The chain carries TRBV20-1 and TRBJ2-5, with D possibly TRBD2 on 5 matching bases. Germline V gene lookup returns CDR1 DFQATT and CDR2 SNEGSKA (reference sequence). Trimming pared 3 bases from V and 10 bases from J, leaving 21 bases between. CDR3 length: 14 residues. CDR3 DNA: TGCAGTGCTAGGTTTAATACCCCCCAAGGGAGCCAGTACTTC. Translated: CSARFNTPQGSQYF.

This clonotype was counted at least ten times. The rearrangement uses TRBV7-2 and TRBJ1-2; D perhaps matches TRBD1 (5 bases). Trimming removed 4 bases from V and 6 bases from J, with 9 bases in between. Germline values: CDR1 SGHTA, CDR2 FQGNSA. The CDR3 is made up of 12 amino acids. The chain's CDR3 is CASSSRGHGYTF. DNA of the CDR3: TGTGCCAGCAGCTCCCGGGGCCATGGCTACACCTTC.

This clonotype was counted a single time. A much larger clone is a single base away; this may be a read error. No conserved phenylalanine or tryptophan is present at the end of the CDR3, so a read error is the likely explanation. The rearrangement uses TRBV20-1 and TRBJ2-5; 10 bases map to TRBD2. Per germline, CDR1 DFQATT and CDR2 SNEGSKA (reference sequence). This CDR3 spans 13 amino acids. V was pared by 6 bases and J by 4 bases, with 5 bases of the junction left unmatched. The CDR3 protein is CSAVLAGRETQYL. The CDR3 bases are TGCAGTGCCGTACTAGCGGGAAGAGAGACCCAGTACCTC.

This clonotype has at least ten counts. The V and J genes are TRBV6-5 and TRBJ1-3; TRBD1 matches at 7 bases. Germline lookup yields CDR1 MNHEY and CDR2 SVGAGI. V lost 0 bases, J lost 1 base, and 15 bases stayed unmatched. The CDR3 runs 20 residues. The DNA of the CDR3 is TGTGCCAGCAGTTACTCTTACTTACATCCGGGACAGAAATCTGGAAACACCATATATTTT. Its translation is CASSYSYLHPGQKSGNTIYF.

This clonotype was observed at least ten times. This sequence joins TRBV7-2 and TRBJ1-5; no definite D call. There are 14 residues in the CDR3. Germline V gives CDR1 SGHTA, CDR2 FQGNSA. V was shortened by 4 bases and J by 5 bases, with 12 bases between the two germline ends. The CDR3 DNA reads as TGTGCCAGCAGCTCGGACCCGGCTGATCAGCCCCAGCATTTT. This translates into CASSSDPADQPQHF.

The V gene is TRBV4-2, the J gene TRBJ2-2; D is possibly TRBD2 (6 bases). Germline values: CDR1 LGHNA, CDR2 YNFKEQ. V was cut by 3 bases and J by 4 bases, with 12 bases left in between. The CDR3 is made up of 15 amino acids. CDR3 nucleotides: TGTGCCAGCAGCCAGAGGGGAGCGGGCACCGGGGAGCTGTTTTTT. Translation gives CASSQRGAGTGELFF.

This clonotype was detected many times. J is TRBJ2-1 and V is TRBV24-1, with unresolved D. Germline values: CDR1 KGHDR, CDR2 SFDVKD. Trimming stripped 7 bases from V and 5 bases from J, with 14 bases between. The CDR3 extends over 14 amino acids. CDR3 DNA: TGTGCCACCAGAACTACCGCGGCGGACAATGAGCAGTTCTTC. It translates to CATRTTAADNEQFF.

The chain uses TRBV7-9 and TRBJ2-5, with TRBD2 matching 11 bases. Germline lookup yields CDR1 SEHNR and CDR2 FQNEAQ (reference sequence). The V segment lost 5 bases and the J segment 5 bases; nucleotides outside the gene matches: 10. The CDR3 has 16 amino acids. The CDR3 nucleotides read TGTGCCAGCAGCCGCGGGAGACTAGCGGGATTGGAGACCCAGTACTTC. Translation gives CASSRGRLAGLETQYF.

V is TRBV7-9 and J is TRBJ2-7; D is possibly TRBD1 (5 bases). Trimming took off 0 bases at V and 2 bases at J, with 8 bases between the two ends. The CDR3 has 14 residues. Germline assignment: CDR1 SEHNR and CDR2 FQNEAQ (reference sequence). CDR3 DNA: TGTGCCAGCAGCTTAGCAAGGACACCCTACGAGCAGTACTTC. Its protein product is CASSLARTPYEQYF. Supplemented by reference TRBV7-9 and TRBJ2-7, the full variable domain reads DTGVSQNPRHKITKRGQNVTFRCDPISEHNRLYWYRQTLGQGPEFLTYFQNEAQLEKSRLLSDRFSAERPKGSFSTLEIQRTEQGDSAMYLCASSLARTPYEQYFGPGTRLTVT.